This T cell receptor (beta chain) was captured in a study of PD-1 blockade in classical Hodgkin lymphoma. CDR1 is SEHNR and CDR2 is FQNEAQ in the germline V gene (reference sequence). V was pared by 6 bases and J by 3 bases, with 11 bases of the junction left unmatched. The CDR3 length is 16 residues. Of note for this clone: No antigen is known for it.

The method was immunoSEQ multiplex PCR; TCRdb's version includes in-frame clones alone and lacks a portion of them. Here the sample spans around 60,000 clones, more than 90% being singletons. Study-level results: Possible causes of repertoire differences, disease activity or prior therapy, remain undefined. Those achieving complete response showed baseline diversity like newly diagnosed patients. Baseline TCR diversity was reportedly lower in newly diagnosed patients than in healthy donors. It was reported as lower still in relapsed/refractory patients.

Time point in this sample: cycle 4 day 1 (C4D1), after more than five weeks of nivolumab. Relapses following autologous stem cell transplantation were seen in all patients, with brentuximab vedotin exposure varying. Complete response, partial response or progressive disease were the best responses. This clonotype was obtained from a human donor with classical Hodgkin lymphoma. The sequenced sample was peripheral blood mononuclear cells (PBMCs), obtained before the fourth cycle of nivolumab. V gene TRBV7-9 combines with J gene TRBJ1-3; TRBD1 matches 7 bases. CDR3 nucleotides: TGTGCCAGCAGTTTACCGCCGACAGGGTTTGGAAACACCATATATTTT. It specifies CASSLPPTGFGNTIYF. Full variable domain (outside the CDR3, taken from reference TRBV7-9 and TRBJ1-3): DTGVSQNPRHKITKRGQNVTFRCDPISEHNRLYWYRQTLGQGPEFLTYFQNEAQLEKSRLLSDRFSAERPKGSFSTLEIQRTEQGDSAMYLCASSLPPTGFGNTIYFGEGSWLTVV.